This is a list of T cell receptor beta chains from one sample in a study of CD8 T cells in ankylosing spondylitis. TCRdb re-called the 5' RACE reads through MiXCR, storing one row per CDR3 protein. The repertoire holds about 230,000 distinct CDR3 sequences, with roughly 8% as singletons. The sequenced sample consisted of blood, either unsorted or a sorted T cell fraction (not recorded which). The receptor set was obtained from a female donor with ankylosing spondylitis or in good health (not recorded which). Both conserved end residues are part of each CDR3. Each record gives: V gene, CDR3 protein.

V: TRBV6-2/TRBV6-3
CDR3: CASGSRTFFSNTEAFF

V: TRBV15
CDR3: CATSRVTQPQHF

V: TRBV5-1
CDR3: CASSLSPHGSGSTDTQYF

V: TRBV5-5
CDR3: CASSSTLAGVSDTQYF

V: TRBV25-1
CDR3: CASSVNPGTEAFF

V: TRBV2
CDR3: CASSEERWGEQFF

V: TRBV5-1
CDR3: CASSPEGQVIRGGYTF

V: TRBV20-1
CDR3: CSASGTTTIYEQYF

V: TRBV11-1
CDR3: CASSSPRDRGFLNTEAFF

V: TRBV12-3/TRBV12-4
CDR3: CASSVTGPYGYTF

V: TRBV7-1
CDR3: CASSSTGEADSPLHF

V: TRBV7-9
CDR3: CASSISGSTDTQYF

V: TRBV6-2/TRBV6-3
CDR3: CASSASGGPVYF

V: TRBV20-1
CDR3: CSVPSQAPETQYF

V: TRBV19
CDR3: CASTQGDALGEQYF

V: TRBV6-2/TRBV6-3
CDR3: CASSWGGMEQFF

V: TRBV27
CDR3: CASRLGLNTEAFF

V: TRBV7-2
CDR3: CASRPRQLSGNTIYF

V: TRBV29-1
CDR3: CSVEDGRADTQYF

V: TRBV7-6
CDR3: CASSGTGRATTSGTNVLTF

V: TRBV20-1
CDR3: CSARKPETSGLTDTQYF

V: TRBV7-6
CDR3: CASSQRLAGVDEQFF

V: TRBV7-8
CDR3: CASSLGGSRWYEQYF

V: TRBV7-9
CDR3: CASSLDLGRQGENEQFF

V: TRBV7-8
CDR3: CASSFRGRNEQFF

V: TRBV20-1
CDR3: CSATSGSVNYEQYF

V: TRBV20-1
CDR3: CSARDPWTGGYGYTF

V: TRBV12-3/TRBV12-4
CDR3: CASSFRGRQVGSLGLMNTEAFF

V: TRBV11-2
CDR3: CASSFQTGLPLDEQYF

V: TRBV5-4
CDR3: CASSPGGHSYEQYF

V: TRBV7-9
CDR3: CASSGPGTAKGETQYF

V: TRBV27
CDR3: CASSRLAGVGYEQYF

V: TRBV29-1
CDR3: CSVEDRLAGGVYGEQFF

V: TRBV5-1
CDR3: CASSYPGPQRDEQYF

V: TRBV30
CDR3: CAWSRGSAPGELFF

V: TRBV29-1
CDR3: CSGRDSQETQYF

V: TRBV20-1
CDR3: CSARDQTSASYNEQFF

V: TRBV19
CDR3: CASSTAGTGPHTEAFF

V: TRBV29-1
CDR3: CSARAGGPPYNEQFF

V: TRBV12-5
CDR3: CASGSSQERDAGEQYF

V: TRBV6-1
CDR3: CASSPGPGPTPHQPQHF

V: TRBV6-1
CDR3: CASRWTGRSNYGYTF

V: TRBV20-1
CDR3: CSARGSGGPYNEQFF

V: TRBV6-1
CDR3: CASRSLSGLIGQPQHF